This TCR beta chain is from a study of radiation and T cells in renal cell carcinoma. Germline lookup yields CDR1 SEHNR and CDR2 FQNEAQ (reference sequence). V was clipped by 5 bases and J by 5 bases, with 22 bases between them. The CDR3 is made up of 17 amino acids. On this clone: The target antigen is unknown.

General observations from the study: In blood, top tumor clones expanded by 2 weeks, shrinking by 4. Baseline intratumoral clonotype presence is unknown without pretreatment biopsies.

The time point here: blood 4 weeks post-SBRT, at nephrectomy. Treatment meaning: 15 Gy SBRT to primary tumor, nephrectomy 4 weeks later. Nephrectomy followed 15 Gy stereotactic body radiation by 4 weeks. This renal cell carcinoma was of the clear cell type. The assay was immunoSEQ multiplex PCR, and TCRdb's table has in-frame clones only and misses some. This sample has some 44,000 clones, with about 84% found just once. The receptor comes from a woman in her seventies with renal cell carcinoma. The material sequenced was blood, taken from a patient whose treatment included radiotherapy and nephrectomy. This rearrangement joins TRBV7-9 to TRBJ2-1; a weak D match, TRBD2 (7 bases). CDR3 region: CASSPRSGGGHDNEQFF. In nucleotides, the CDR3 is TGTGCCAGCAGCCCACGATCTGGGGGGGGGCACGACAATGAGCAGTTCTTC.